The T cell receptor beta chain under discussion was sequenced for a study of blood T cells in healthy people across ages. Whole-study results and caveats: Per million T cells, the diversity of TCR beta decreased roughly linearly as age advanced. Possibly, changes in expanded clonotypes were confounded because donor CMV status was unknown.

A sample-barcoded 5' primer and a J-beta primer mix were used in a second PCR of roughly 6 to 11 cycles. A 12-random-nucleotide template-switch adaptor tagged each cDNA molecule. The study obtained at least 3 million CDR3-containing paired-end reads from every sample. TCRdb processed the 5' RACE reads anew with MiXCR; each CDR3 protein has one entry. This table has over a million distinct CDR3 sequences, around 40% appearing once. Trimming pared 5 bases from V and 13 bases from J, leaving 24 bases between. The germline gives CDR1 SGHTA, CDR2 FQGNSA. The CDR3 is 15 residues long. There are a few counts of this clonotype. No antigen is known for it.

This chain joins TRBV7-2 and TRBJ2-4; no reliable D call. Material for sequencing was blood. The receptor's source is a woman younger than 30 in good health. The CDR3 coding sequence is TGTGCCAGCAGCAATCCAACTGTGAGCGTCCGAGAGCAGTACTTC. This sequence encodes CASSNPTVSVREQYF.